The 13 T cell receptor beta chains below come from one sample, sequenced in a study of cytomegalovirus exposure and HLA in healthy donors. The PCR made use of 60 Vbeta and 13 Jbeta primers. The protocol was immunoSEQ multiplex PCR, while the TCRdb copy is restricted to in-frame clones and leaves out a portion. Seen here are 130,000 or so clones, around 80% observed once, and the top ten hold approximately 1.9%. Sequencing used PBMCs. The receptors stem from a woman aged 40-49 years in good health and CMV-seronegative.

The chain's CDR3 is CASTQGGGNQETQYF. CDR3 nucleotide sequence: TGCGCCAGCACTCAAGGTGGGGGGAACCAAGAGACCCAGTACTTC. The chain links TRBV5-1 to TRBJ2-5; TRBD2 might be the D (6 bases). The germline CDR1 and CDR2 sequences are SGHRS and YFSETQ. The CDR3 is made up of 15 amino acids. V was pared by 6 bases and J by 0 bases, with 15 bases between.

The chain recombines TRBV30 with TRBJ2-7, with TRBD1 matching over 7 bases. The length of the CDR3 is 14 residues. The germline V gene has CDR1 GTSNPN and CDR2 SVGIG (reference sequence). V gave up 4 bases and J gave up 2 bases; unmatched junction bases: 8. CDR3 DNA: TGTGCCTGGACCAAGACAGGGCGAGCCTACGAGCAGTACTTC. Protein product: CAWTKTGRAYEQYF.

With regard to this clone: The CDR3 does not close with the conserved phenylalanine or tryptophan, likely indicating a read error. The chain couples TRBV20-1 to TRBJ1-2, with TRBD1 as a possible D gene (6 bases). CDR1 is DFQATT and CDR2 is SNEGSKA in the germline V gene (reference sequence). Trimming took 4 bases from V and 7 from J, leaving 10 bases between them. The CDR3 sequence is 11 residues long. This CDR3 reads CSAINRAGYTL. CDR3 nucleotide sequence: TGCAGTGCTATTAACAGGGCTGGCTACACCCTC.

J is TRBJ2-5 and V is TRBV28; D is perhaps TRBD1 (6 bases). CDR1 is MDHEN, CDR2 SYDVKM, per germline. Deletions cut 6 bases from V and 7 bases from J, with 24 bases between. The CDR3 consists of 16 residues. CDR3: CASSTGQSQGAWTQYF. DNA of the CDR3: TGTGCCAGCAGCACAGGACAGTCCCAGGGCGCGTGGACCCAGTACTTC.

The V gene is TRBV11-2, the J gene TRBJ2-1, with unresolved D. V was shortened by 4 bases and J by 2 bases, with 18 bases between the two germline ends. Looked up from germline, CDR1 is SGHAT and CDR2 is FQNNGV. The CDR3 runs 17 residues. The CDR3 DNA reads as TGTGCCAGCAGCTCGATCCGAGGTGTTAAGGCCTACAATGAGCAGTTCTTC. It is translated as CASSSIRGVKAYNEQFF. Drawing the rest from reference TRBV11-2 and TRBJ2-1, the complete variable domain is EAGVAQSPRYKIIEKRQSVAFWCNPISGHATLYWYQQILGQGPKLLIQFQNNGVVDDSQLPKDRFSAERLKGVDSTLKIQPAKLEDSAVYLCASSSIRGVKAYNEQFFGPGTRLTVL.

This clone was detected once. This chain connects TRBV5-4 to TRBJ2-3; a possible D gene is TRBD1 (6 bases). The germline V gene encodes CDR1 SGHNT and CDR2 YYREEE (reference sequence). CDR3 length: 17 residues. Trimming shortened V by 3 bases and J by 1 base, and 18 bases separated the two germline ends. For the CDR3, the DNA is TGTGCCAGCAGCTCGAACAACAGGGCCGGGGGCACAGATACGCAGTATTTT. Its translation is CASSSNNRAGGTDTQYF.

This clone was observed a single time. The chain joins TRBV28 to TRBJ2-1; no clear D gene. The CDR3 has 14 amino acids. Germline loops: CDR1 MDHEN, CDR2 SYDVKM. The ends were cut back, 5 bases at V and 8 bases at J, with 16 bases in the middle. CDR3: CASSPPIPNDEQFF. CDR3 DNA: TGTGCCAGCAGTCCCCCTATACCTAACGATGAGCAGTTCTTC.

The chain couples TRBV29-1 to TRBJ1-2; a possible D gene is TRBD1 (6 bases). The germline V gene has CDR1 SQVTM and CDR2 ANQGSEA. Trimming cost V 6 bases and J 7 bases, with 12 bases left between them. This CDR3 comprises 11 residues. DNA of the CDR3: TGCAGCGTGACAGGAAAAACTGGCTACACCTTC. Translated: CSVTGKTGYTF.

J is TRBJ2-2 and V is TRBV19; TRBD2 matches 10 bases. The CDR3 spans 14 residues. Trimming took 6 bases from V and 3 from J; bases not matched to a gene: 1. Per the germline V gene, CDR1 is LNHDA and CDR2 is SQIVND (reference sequence). The CDR3 nucleotides are TGTGCCAGTAGACTAGCGGGATACACCGGGGAGCTGTTTTTT. Its translation is CASRLAGYTGELFF.

The chain uses TRBV5-1 and TRBJ2-1; 11 bases fit TRBD2. Trimming took 2 bases from V and 1 from J; bases not matched to a gene: 5. Per germline, CDR1 SGHRS and CDR2 YFSETQ. This CDR3 has 17 amino acids. CDR3 DNA sequence: TGCGCCAGCAGCTTTAGCGGGAGGGCCGGGTCCTACAATGAGCAGTTCTTC. It encodes CASSFSGRAGSYNEQFF.

This clone has just one count. The CDR3 region has the DNA TGCGCCAGCAAACGGACTAGCGGGAAGGATGAGCAGTTCTTC. Its protein product is CASKRTSGKDEQFF. The chain carries TRBV5-1 and TRBJ2-1, with 12 bases aligning to TRBD2. V dropped 6 bases and J dropped 8; count of bases not matched to a gene: 6. The CDR3 length is 14 residues. Germline CDR1 SGHRS, CDR2 YFSETQ.

The V gene is TRBV5-4, the J gene TRBJ2-1; D gene unclear. The CDR3 loop spans 14 amino acids. Germline V gene data show CDR1 as SGHNT and CDR2 as YYREEE (reference sequence). The V end was cut by 4 bases, the J end by 7 bases, with 15 bases between. As DNA, the CDR3 is TGTGCCAGCAGCCGACTTTCGGAGTGGAATGAGCAGTTCTTC. This codes for CASSRLSEWNEQFF.

The chain couples TRBV9 to TRBJ2-2, with D maybe TRBD1 (5 bases). The CDR3 consists of 15 residues. Trimming took 1 base from V and 4 from J, leaving 11 bases between them. CDR1 and CDR2 from the germline V gene are SGDLS and YYNGEE. CDR3 region: CASSVRGAGTGELFF. The DNA for the CDR3 is TGTGCCAGCAGCGTAAGGGGCGCCGGCACCGGGGAGCTGTTTTTT.